This is a list of T cell receptor beta chains from one sample in a study of T cell responses to AZD1222 COVID-19 vaccine. Sequenced by immunoSEQ multiplex PCR; TCRdb stores in-frame clones only, minus some. The data contain over 120,000 clones, roughly 89% of them seen just once; the ten biggest clones take up approximately 1.8%. The starting material was peripheral blood, obtained 28 days after the second AZD1222 dose. These receptor sequences come from an adult who received the AZD1222 COVID-19 vaccine. Each CDR3 is given without its conserved first and last residue. Size tells how often a clone was seen (once, few, many) or the class of an expanded clone, and some rows leave it out.

.	TRBV11-2	TRBJ2-5	ASSFWGETQY
.	TRBV7-3	TRBJ2-1	ASSAYSGRVGNEQF
few	TRBV7-9	TRBJ1-2	ASSLDGAGANYGYT
.	TRBV9	TRBJ1-3	ASSVAPQGGNTIY
.	TRBV7-2	TRBJ2-7	ASSRDRVTYEQY
.	TRBV18	TRBJ2-7	ASSPAGGGLIYEQY
.	TRBV6-5	TRBJ1-5	ASSYSSRDNQPQH
.	TRBV21-1	TRBJ2-1	ASSYWFRDPYGVGEQF
.	TRBV28	TRBJ1-2	ASSIRNNHGYT
.	TRBV5-6	TRBJ2-1	ASSPRVGQIYNEQF
.	TRBV10-3	TRBJ2-5	AISDSTSGETQY
.	TRBV19	TRBJ1-3	ASSIFLGQRSGNTIY
.	TRBV10-3	TRBJ2-1	AISESTQAENRGF
.	TRBV30	TRBJ2-7	AWRHGGLAAYEQY
.	TRBV11-3	TRBJ2-3	ASSFARGTGTADTQY
.	TRBV11-2	TRBJ2-5	ASSPGQGRGKYQETQY
.	TRBV18	TRBJ1-2	ASSGGSGFDYGYT
.	TRBV11-3	TRBJ2-2	ASSSSGITGELF
.	TRBV18	TRBJ1-5	ASSDTSGGGNQPQH
.	TRBV19	TRBJ2-1	ASSARPTGIPYNEQF
.	TRBV10-3	TRBJ1-2	AKSDNINYGYT
.	TRBV6-6	TRBJ1-3	ASSQRRSRFSGNTIY
.	TRBV11-2	TRBJ1-2	ASSPDGAVNYGYT
.	TRBV30	TRBJ1-1	AWGLGGNTEAF